The clone carrying this T cell receptor beta chain was counted many times. The target antigen is unknown. This sample is drawn from a study of identical twins. Study-level results: The more abundant beta clonotypes in cord blood had fewer insertions, and memory repertoires did not show this. The study found excess low generation probability among twin-shared out-of-frame alpha sequences.

TCRdb reanalysed the 5' RACE reads using MiXCR and keeps one entry per CDR3 protein. This sample has some 260,000 distinct CDR3 sequences, with about an eighth found just once. The receptor was derived from a woman between 18 and 29 years old in good health. Sample: memory (CD45RO+) T cells sorted from blood.

CDR3 DNA: TGTGCCAGCAGCCTAACTCTAGCGGCGATGAAAAACATTCAGTACTTC. This codes for CASSLTLAAMKNIQYF. This sequence joins TRBV7-2 and TRBJ2-4; 7 bases agree with TRBD2. With V trimmed by 5 bases and J by 4 bases, 11 bases remained unmatched. Germline CDR1 is SGHTA and CDR2 is FQGNSA. The length of the CDR3 is 16 residues.